The 30 T cell receptor beta chains listed next were all sequenced from one sample in a study of blood T cell repertoires in COVID-19. Clones were read by immunoSEQ multiplex PCR, and TCRdb kept only the in-frame ones, dropping some. The table lists under 300,000 clones, approximately 86% of them singletons. Sequencing used PBMCs or T cells enriched from blood (not recorded which). The receptors derive from a woman under 40 with acute COVID-19.

DNA of the CDR3: TGTGCCAGCACTCGGGACAGTTTGCAGCCCCAGCATTTT. Amino acid sequence: CASTRDSLQPQHF. The V call is TRBV6-6, the J call TRBJ1-5; TRBD1 agrees at 7 bases. CDR3 length: 13 residues. The trim removed 7 bases at V and 7 bases at J, leaving 7 bases unmatched. Looked up from germline, CDR1 is MNHNY and CDR2 is SVGAGI (reference sequence).

In its sample, this clone was seen a few times. The rearrangement joins TRBV6-2 or TRBV6-3 to TRBJ2-3; tentatively, D is TRBD2 (6 bases). This CDR3 contains 19 residues. The V gene lost 0 bases and the J gene lost 0 bases, with 19 bases spanning the gap. The germline V gene has CDR1 MNHEY and CDR2 SVGEGT. Written as DNA, the CDR3 is TGTGCCAGCAGTTACTCGGCGTCCCTAAGCGGGCCTAGCACAGATACGCAGTATTTT. This encodes CASSYSASLSGPSTDTQYF.

This sequence joins TRBV7-8 and TRBJ1-5; 8 nucleotides match TRBD1. V was clipped by 5 bases and J by 6 bases; unmatched bases: 3. The germline gives CDR1 SGHVS, CDR2 FQNEAQ. The CDR3 contains 13 residues. CDR3 bases: TGTGCCAGCAGCACGGACAGGGTTCAGCCCCAGCATTTT. It codes for CASSTDRVQPQHF.

This clone was seen just once. This chain links TRBV6-1 with TRBJ1-2, with 10 bases lining up with TRBD1. The J segment lost 3 bases and the V segment lost 4 bases, leaving 8 bases of the junction unmatched. CDR1 and CDR2 from the germline V gene are MNHNS and SASEGT. The CDR3 is made up of 16 amino acids. DNA for the CDR3: TGTGCCAGCAGTGCTACCGGGACAGGGGCGCACTATGGCTACACCTTC. Amino acid sequence: CASSATGTGAHYGYTF.

The chain carries TRBV2 and TRBJ2-7; TRBD2 agrees at 8 bases. CDR1 SNHLY and CDR2 FYNNEI come from the germline V gene. The CDR3 sequence is 15 residues long. The V segment lost 6 bases and the J segment 3 bases; nucleotides outside the gene matches: 10. The CDR3 DNA sequence: TGTGCCAGCAGCGATCAAAGCGGGAGCGTCTACGAGCAGTACTTC. Translation gives CASSDQSGSVYEQYF.

The V and J genes are TRBV2 and TRBJ2-3; D possibly corresponds to TRBD2 (6 bases). Per germline, CDR1 SNHLY and CDR2 FYNNEI. V lost 3 bases to trimming and J lost 0 bases, with 10 bases between them. The CDR3 is made up of 15 amino acids. CDR3 bases: TGTGCCAGCAGTGACCCCGGGACTAGCACAGATACGCAGTATTTT. This sequence encodes CASSDPGTSTDTQYF.

The rearrangement joins TRBV3-1 (or the pseudogene TRBV3-2) to TRBJ1-4; D is perhaps TRBD1 (6 bases). CDR3 length: 15 amino acids. The V end lost 5 bases, the J end lost 5 bases, and 15 bases lay between the germline ends. Per germline, CDR1 LGHDT and CDR2 YNNKEL (reference sequence). DNA for the CDR3: TGTGCCAGCAGCTCAAGGGGGGGCGGGAATGAAAAACTGTTTTTT. Translation: CASSSRGGGNEKLFF.

The chain is built from TRBV7-3 and TRBJ2-7, with D possibly TRBD2 on 6 matching bases. CDR1 SGHTA and CDR2 FQGTGA come from the germline V gene. V lost 0 bases to trimming and J lost 0 bases, with 9 bases between them. This CDR3 region has 15 residues. The CDR3 spells CASSLTGGNSYEQYF. The CDR3 DNA reads as TGTGCCAGCAGCTTAACAGGCGGGAACTCCTACGAGCAGTACTTC. Full variable domain (missing parts from reference TRBV7-3 and TRBJ2-7): GAGVSQTPSNKVTEKGKYVELRCDPISGHTALYWYRQSLGQGPEFLIYFQGTGAADDSGLPNDRFFAVRPEGSVSTLKIQRTERGDSAVYLCASSLTGGNSYEQYFGPGTRLTVT.

This clone occurred a few times. The chain joins TRBV2 to TRBJ1-2, with D tentatively TRBD1 (6 bases). Deletions cut 6 bases from V and 2 bases from J, with 19 bases between. CDR3 size: 16 residues. Germline V gene sequence: CDR1 SNHLY, CDR2 FYNNEI. CDR3 residues: CASRAATGSGNYGYTF. CDR3 sequence (DNA): TGTGCCAGCAGGGCAGCTACAGGGTCGGGGAACTATGGCTACACCTTC.

V usage is TRBV19 and J usage is TRBJ2-7; a weak D match, TRBD2 (6 bases). V gave up 4 bases and J gave up 3 bases, with 10 bases separating them. CDR1 LNHDA and CDR2 SQIVND come from the germline V gene (reference sequence). This CDR3 comprises 13 residues. CDR3 nucleotide sequence: TGTGCCAGTAGTAGCGGGGCCTACTACGAGCAGTACTTC. This codes for CASSSGAYYEQYF.

V gene TRBV11-2 combines with J gene TRBJ1-2, with a possible D match to TRBD1 (6 bases). CDR1 SGHAT and CDR2 FQNNGV come from the germline V gene. Trimming removed 4 bases from V and 1 base from J, with 13 bases in between. CDR3 length: 15 residues. The CDR3 reads CASSSQRGGNYGYTF. CDR3 DNA: TGTGCCAGCAGCTCACAGAGAGGGGGTAACTATGGCTACACCTTC.

The chain uses TRBV5-4 and TRBJ2-5, with 10 bases lining up with TRBD2. This CDR3 has 16 amino acids. V was clipped by 2 bases and J by 5 bases; unmatched bases: 9. Germline V CDR1 and CDR2: SGHNT, YYREEE (reference sequence). Here the CDR3 DNA reads TGTGCCAGCAGCTTTGTGGGGCTAGCGGGGGACGAGACCCAGTACTTC. Translation gives CASSFVGLAGDETQYF. The full variable domain, completed using reference TRBV5-4 and TRBJ2-5, is ETGVTQSPTHLIKTRGQQVTLRCSSQSGHNTVSWYQQALGQGPQFIFQYYREEENGRGNFPPRFSGLQFPNYSSELNVNALELDDSALYLCASSFVGLAGDETQYFGPGTRLLVL.

The V and J genes are TRBV19 and TRBJ2-3; perhaps TRBD2 as D (6 bases). The CDR3 is 17 residues long. Germline CDR1 and CDR2: LNHDA and SQIVND (reference sequence). Trimming pared 0 bases from V and 0 bases from J, leaving 13 bases between. CDR3 in DNA: TGTGCCAGTAGTATAGACTCCCGGAGGGGAAGCACAGATACGCAGTATTTT. It is translated as CASSIDSRRGSTDTQYF.

This clone was seen a few times. The chain uses TRBV7-9 and TRBJ2-3; D is possibly TRBD1 (7 bases). The CDR3 has 15 residues. V lost 4 bases and J 4 bases, leaving 15 bases between the germline ends. CDR1 SEHNR and CDR2 FQNEAQ come from the germline V gene (reference sequence). For the CDR3, the DNA is TGTGCCAGCAGCTCAAGCGGAGGGGGCGCAGATACGCAGTATTTT. This gives the protein CASSSSGGGADTQYF.

The V gene is TRBV2, the J gene TRBJ1-5; D possibly corresponds to TRBD1 (5 bases). The CDR3 spans 14 residues. Germline assignment: CDR1 SNHLY and CDR2 FYNNEI. Trimming left V 6 bases short and J 8 bases short, with 17 bases between. CDR3: CASRAGMGREPQHF. CDR3 DNA: TGTGCCAGCAGGGCAGGGATGGGGCGTGAGCCCCAGCATTTT.

CDR3 nucleotide sequence: TGCAGCGTTGAACTTCCGGGACAGGCTCGGAGCTTAGCTAACTATGGCTACACCTTC. Translated, it gives CSVELPGQARSLANYGYTF. The V gene is TRBV29-1, the J gene TRBJ1-2, with 8 bases fitting TRBD1. V shed 2 bases and J 0 bases; nucleotides not matched to a gene: 17. There are 19 residues in the CDR3. Germline CDR1 reads SQVTM; CDR2 reads ANQGSEA.

This chain connects TRBV4-1 to TRBJ1-2; 9 positions match TRBD1. Germline V gives CDR1 MGHRA, CDR2 YSYEKL. Losses at the gene ends were 4 bases for V and 7 bases for J; bases not matched to a gene: 7. The CDR3 totals 14 residues. DNA of the CDR3: TGCGCCAGCAGCCCGGGACAGGGCTCAGTTGGCTACACCTTC. It is translated as CASSPGQGSVGYTF.

The rearrangement joins TRBV19 to TRBJ1-4; D not resolved. The CDR3 covers 15 residues. The germline V and J ends were trimmed by 8 bases and 0 bases, with 13 bases remaining between them. CDR1 LNHDA and CDR2 SQIVND come from the germline V gene (reference sequence). The CDR3 DNA sequence: TGTGCCAGTGCGGCCATTGGTGCAACTAATGAAAAACTGTTTTTT. It codes for CASAAIGATNEKLFF.

The chain couples TRBV28 to TRBJ1-1, with D perhaps TRBD1 (6 bases). This CDR3 contains 14 residues. In germline, CDR1 is MDHEN, CDR2 SYDVKM. V lost 5 bases and J 5 bases, leaving 15 bases between the germline ends. The CDR3 loop is CASSPPRGWTEAFF. CDR3 bases: TGTGCCAGCAGTCCCCCCAGGGGTTGGACTGAAGCTTTCTTT.

The rearrangement joins TRBV30 to TRBJ2-1; possibly TRBD1 for D (5 bases). The V gene's germline CDR1 is GTSNPN and CDR2 SVGIG (reference sequence). The CDR3 runs to 17 residues. The V gene lost 0 bases and the J gene lost 5 bases, with 20 bases spanning the gap. The CDR3 DNA reads as TGTGCCTGGAGTGTTCCAGCAGGGTTCGGCACGGACAATGAGCAGTTCTTC. Translation gives CAWSVPAGFGTDNEQFF.

This chain uses TRBV5-6 with TRBJ2-5; tentative D call: TRBD2 (5 bases). The V gene lost 0 bases and the J gene lost 3 bases, with 15 bases spanning the gap. The germline CDR1 and CDR2 sequences are SGHDT and YYEEEE. This CDR3 is built from 16 residues. As DNA, the CDR3 is TGTGCCAGCAGCTTGGTCGGGGTAGGTGGGAAAGAGACCCAGTACTTC. It yields the protein CASSLVGVGGKETQYF.

This chain links TRBV7-6 with TRBJ1-4; D uncertain. Germline-derived CDR1 and CDR2 are SGHVS and FNYEAQ. The CDR3 has 15 residues. Trimming cost V 4 bases and J 5 bases, with 14 bases left between them. The CDR3 is CASSWQPFPNEKLFF. In nucleotides, the CDR3 is TGTGCCAGCAGCTGGCAACCATTCCCAAATGAAAAACTGTTTTTT.

The chain employs TRBV6-6 and TRBJ2-3; no definite D call. Germline V CDR1 and CDR2: MNHNY, SVGAGI (reference sequence). V was trimmed by 2 bases and J by 6 bases, leaving 6 bases between them. The CDR3 covers 12 residues. The DNA for the CDR3 is TGTGCCAGCAGTTACGCGTGGGATACGCAGTATTTT. Translated: CASSYAWDTQYF.

This chain uses TRBV19 with TRBJ1-1, with D unclear. CDR3 length: 17 amino acids. With 4 bases removed from V and 6 bases from J, the gap between germline ends came to 24 bases. CDR1 is LNHDA and CDR2 is SQIVND in the germline V gene (reference sequence). CDR3 in DNA: TGTGCCAGTAGTAACCCCCGTAACATGGGAGATAGGTCTGAAGCTTTCTTT. Translated, it gives CASSNPRNMGDRSEAFF.

The gene calls are TRBV9 and TRBJ1-4, with 7 nucleotides matching TRBD1. V trimming: 2 bases; J trimming: 0 bases; junction bases outside the gene matches: 4. Germline assignment: CDR1 SGDLS and CDR2 YYNGEE. CDR3 length: 16 residues. DNA of the CDR3: TGTGCCAGCAGCGTGGGACAGCACTCAACTAATGAAAAACTGTTTTTT. Translated: CASSVGQHSTNEKLFF.

The rearrangement links TRBV5-6 to TRBJ2-7, with 12 bases aligning to TRBD2. V gave up 2 bases and J gave up 3 bases; unmatched junction bases: 3. Germline-derived CDR1 and CDR2 are SGHDT and YYEEEE. The CDR3 is 15 residues long. In DNA, the CDR3 is TGTGCCAGCAGCTTCAGGACTAGCGGGAACTACGAGCAGTACTTC. Its protein product is CASSFRTSGNYEQYF.

The J gene is TRBJ2-3, the V gene TRBV28, with D unclear. The CDR3 extends over 15 amino acids. CDR1 MDHEN and CDR2 SYDVKM come from the germline V gene. V was trimmed by 5 bases and J by 0 bases, leaving 12 bases between them. In DNA form, the CDR3 reads TGTGCCAGCAGTGAGGCAGAAGCCAGCACAGATACGCAGTATTTT. It specifies CASSEAEASTDTQYF.

The chain is built from TRBV30 and TRBJ2-7, with 9 positions matching TRBD1. This CDR3 contains 13 residues. Germline assignment: CDR1 GTSNPN and CDR2 SVGIG (reference sequence). Trimming cost V 5 bases and J 3 bases; bases outside gene matches: 5. This CDR3 is CAWDRGVGYEQYF. CDR3 coding DNA: TGTGCCTGGGACAGGGGGGTTGGCTACGAGCAGTACTTC.

The chain joins TRBV3-1 (or the pseudogene TRBV3-2) to TRBJ2-4; D perhaps matches TRBD2 (5 bases). The germline CDR1 and CDR2 sequences are LGHDT and YNNKEL (reference sequence). This CDR3 contains 15 residues. Trimming left V 1 base short and J 9 bases short, with 16 bases between. The CDR3 DNA reads TGTGCCAGCAGCCAAGCCTTTAGACGGGGTGCCATTCAGTACTTC. This encodes CASSQAFRRGAIQYF.

The chain is built from TRBV19 and TRBJ1-2; 8 nucleotides line up with TRBD1. This CDR3 has 14 amino acids. The germline CDR1 and CDR2 sequences are LNHDA and SQIVND (reference sequence). The ends lost 7 bases at V and 4 bases at J; junction bases unmatched: 8. The CDR3 reads CASISDRVGYGYTF. The DNA for the CDR3 is TGTGCCAGTATCTCGGACAGGGTTGGCTATGGCTACACCTTC.